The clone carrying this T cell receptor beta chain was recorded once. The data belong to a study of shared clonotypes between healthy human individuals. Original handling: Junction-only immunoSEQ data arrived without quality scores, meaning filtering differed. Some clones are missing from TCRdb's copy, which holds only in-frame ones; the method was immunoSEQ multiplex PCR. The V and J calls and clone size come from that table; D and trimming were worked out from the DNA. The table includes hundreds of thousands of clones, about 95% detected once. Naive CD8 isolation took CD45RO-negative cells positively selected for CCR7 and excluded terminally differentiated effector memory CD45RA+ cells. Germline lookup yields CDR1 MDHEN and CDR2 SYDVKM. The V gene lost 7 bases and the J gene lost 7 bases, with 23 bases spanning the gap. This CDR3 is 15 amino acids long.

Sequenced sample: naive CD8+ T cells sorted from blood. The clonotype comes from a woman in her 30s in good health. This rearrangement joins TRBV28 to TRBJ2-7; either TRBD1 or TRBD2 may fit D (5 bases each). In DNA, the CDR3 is TGTGCCAGCAAAACCAATTTGGACTTTAGGGGAGAGCAGTACTTC. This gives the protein CASKTNLDFRGEQYF.